One T cell receptor (beta chain) is described in this entry. Its specificity is not known. Vbeta (60) and Jbeta (13) primers were used in the PCR. Assay: immunoSEQ multiplex PCR; the TCRdb copy retains only in-frame clones and omits some. This table holds approximately 92,000 clones, 60% to 80% found once. This sample stems from a study of cytomegalovirus exposure and HLA in healthy donors. Findings and limits, study-wide: In a later analysis, an Asian-associated ancestry cluster reportedly showed fewer N-insertions than the roughly 700-donor mean. For TCR beta chains, V- and J-gene trimming was later linked to a missense DCLRE1C variant. An observed cluster of highly shared sequence variants was recorded as a likely sequencing artifact.

Sequenced sample: PBMCs. This receptor was obtained from a man between 60 and 75 years old in good health and CMV-seronegative.

This chain's CDR3 is CASSGGTGPSYEQYF. CDR3 sequence (DNA): TGTGCCAGCAGTGGCGGGACAGGGCCTTCCTACGAGCAGTACTTC. The J gene is TRBJ2-7, the V gene TRBV6-6; TRBD1 matches 9 bases. The junction had 6 bases not matched to a gene; V was cut back by 5 bases and J by 1 base. This CDR3 has 15 amino acids. Germline loops: CDR1 MNHNY, CDR2 SVGAGI (reference sequence).